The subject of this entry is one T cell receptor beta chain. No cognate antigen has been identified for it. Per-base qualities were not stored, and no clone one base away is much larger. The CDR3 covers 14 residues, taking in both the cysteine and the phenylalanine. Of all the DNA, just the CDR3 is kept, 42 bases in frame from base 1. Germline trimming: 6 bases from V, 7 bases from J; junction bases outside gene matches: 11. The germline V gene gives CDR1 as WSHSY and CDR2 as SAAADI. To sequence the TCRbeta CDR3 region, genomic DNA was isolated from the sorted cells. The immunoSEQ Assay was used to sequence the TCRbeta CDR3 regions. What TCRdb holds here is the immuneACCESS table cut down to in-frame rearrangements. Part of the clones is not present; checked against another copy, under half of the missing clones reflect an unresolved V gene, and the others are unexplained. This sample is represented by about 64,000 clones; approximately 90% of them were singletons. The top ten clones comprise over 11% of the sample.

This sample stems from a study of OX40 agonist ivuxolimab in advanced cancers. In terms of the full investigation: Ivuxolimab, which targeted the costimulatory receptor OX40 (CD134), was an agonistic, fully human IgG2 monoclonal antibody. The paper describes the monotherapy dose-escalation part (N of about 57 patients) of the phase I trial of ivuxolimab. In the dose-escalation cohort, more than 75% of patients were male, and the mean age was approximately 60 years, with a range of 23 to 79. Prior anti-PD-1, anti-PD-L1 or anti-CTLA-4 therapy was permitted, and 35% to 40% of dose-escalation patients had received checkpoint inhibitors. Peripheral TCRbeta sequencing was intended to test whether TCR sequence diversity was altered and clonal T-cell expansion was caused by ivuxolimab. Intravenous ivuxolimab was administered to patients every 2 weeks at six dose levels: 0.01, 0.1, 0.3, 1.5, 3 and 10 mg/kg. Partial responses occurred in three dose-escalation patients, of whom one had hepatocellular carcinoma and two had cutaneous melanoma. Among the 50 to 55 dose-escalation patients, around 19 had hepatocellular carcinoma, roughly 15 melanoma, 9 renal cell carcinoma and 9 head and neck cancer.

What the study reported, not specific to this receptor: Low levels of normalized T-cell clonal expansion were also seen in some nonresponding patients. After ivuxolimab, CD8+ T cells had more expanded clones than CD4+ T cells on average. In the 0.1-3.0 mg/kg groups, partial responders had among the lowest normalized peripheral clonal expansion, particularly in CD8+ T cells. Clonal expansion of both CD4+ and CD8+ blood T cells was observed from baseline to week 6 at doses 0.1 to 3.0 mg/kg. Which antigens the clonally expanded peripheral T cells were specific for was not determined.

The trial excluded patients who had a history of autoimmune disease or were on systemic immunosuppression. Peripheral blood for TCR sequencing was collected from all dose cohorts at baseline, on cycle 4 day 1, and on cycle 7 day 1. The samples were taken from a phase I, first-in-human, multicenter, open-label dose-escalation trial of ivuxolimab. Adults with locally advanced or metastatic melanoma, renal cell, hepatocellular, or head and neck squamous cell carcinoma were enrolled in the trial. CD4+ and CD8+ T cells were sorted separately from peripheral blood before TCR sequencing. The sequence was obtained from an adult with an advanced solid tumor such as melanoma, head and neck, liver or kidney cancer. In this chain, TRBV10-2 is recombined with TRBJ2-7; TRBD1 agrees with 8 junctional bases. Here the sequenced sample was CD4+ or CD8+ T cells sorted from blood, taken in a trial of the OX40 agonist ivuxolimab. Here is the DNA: TGCGCCAGCAGAAGATACCAGGGGGCGGAAGAGCAGTACTTC. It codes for CASRRYQGAEEQYF.